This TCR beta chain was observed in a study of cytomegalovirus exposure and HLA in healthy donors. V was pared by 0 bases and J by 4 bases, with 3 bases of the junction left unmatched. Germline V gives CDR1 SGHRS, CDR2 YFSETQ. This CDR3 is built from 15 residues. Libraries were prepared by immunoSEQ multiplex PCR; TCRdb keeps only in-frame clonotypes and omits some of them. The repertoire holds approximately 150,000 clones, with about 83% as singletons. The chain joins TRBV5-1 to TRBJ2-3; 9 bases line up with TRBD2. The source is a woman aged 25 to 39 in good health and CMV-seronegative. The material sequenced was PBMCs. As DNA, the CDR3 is TGCGCCAGCAGCTTGGCCGGGACTAGCCCAGATACGCAGTATTTT. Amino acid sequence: CASSLAGTSPDTQYF.